The T cell receptor beta chain under discussion was sequenced for a study of T cells after yellow fever vaccination (dated 2019 in TCRdb). Notes on the research overall: The SMART-Seq v4 Ultra Low Input RNA kit was used to prepare libraries from fractions with low cell numbers. Bulk TCR alpha and beta repertoires were sequenced longitudinally to track T-cell clones before and after primary and booster YFV17D yellow fever vaccination. Two healthy male donors made up the cohort, one aged 18 to 30 years and the other aged 30 to 40 years. Bulk PBMC replicates and cell subsets were isolated from blood drawn at multiple timepoints before and after both primary and secondary immunization.

Results the study describes overall, beyond this receptor: Compared with the primary T-cell response, the secondary T-cell response was faster but weaker, reaching its peak on day 5 rather than on day 15. Computational filtering was required because FACS-sorted repertoires could contain abundant contaminating clonotypes from the bulk population. After the booster, most of the clones that had expanded following primary vaccination were detected again (around 95% of CD4 and 80% to 90% of CD8), which suggests that memory was broadly maintained. A small fraction of clonotypes appeared in both the CD4 and CD8 compartments, likely as a result of convergent recombination. Because only two donors were included in the study, the extent to which the findings can be generalized is limited.

In its sample, this clonotype was seen a few times. Its specific antigen is unknown. No clone much larger than this one lies a single base away; base qualities are absent. TCR cDNA was made using 5'RACE template switching, a step that added a universal primer site and unique molecular identifiers. Priming for cDNA synthesis came from both the TCR alpha and TCR beta constant segments. Library amplification involved two PCR steps, and the second step added sample barcodes and sequencing adapters. Sequencing of the libraries was done on either Illumina HiSeq 2500 (2x100 bp) or NovaSeq (2x150 bp). The original pipeline was this. Demultiplexing of reads and collapsing into UMI consensus sequences were performed with MIGEC, and V(D)J alignment was carried out with MiXCR. Vaccine-responding clonotypes were identified with edgeR using replicate PBMC samples, with FDR below 0.01 and a log2 fold change above 5 up to day 15 being required. CD4 or CD8 identity was assigned to each bulk clonotype according to whether the clonotype was present at higher abundance in the sequenced CD4 repertoire or the sequenced CD8 repertoire. TCRdb trimmed the raw reads at Q25, called clones with MiXCR and kept productive beta chains. For every CDR3 protein sequence, its rows merge into one entry that carries the most common genes and DNA. These V and J calls originate from TCRdb's pipeline instead of the authors' own analysis. For this sample the table gives under 400,000 distinct CDR3 sequences, of which roughly 11% were detected only once. Around 19% of the sample rests with the top ten.

Inclusive of the bounding cysteine and phenylalanine, the CDR3 is 14 residues long. CDR3 DNA only is kept here, 42 bases in frame from base 1. Trimming costs V 5 bases and J 1 base, and their ends lie 12 bases apart. Sequences SGHNT (CDR1) and YYREEE (CDR2) are obtained from the germline V gene (reference sequence). Interpreted using the paper, the treatment or condition label stands for: live attenuated yellow fever vaccine strain. At each blood-draw timepoint, two biological replicates of bulk PBMCs were collected. A standard Ficoll-Paque protocol was used to isolate PBMCs from peripheral blood. TriZol was used to extract RNA from bulk PBMCs, CD4 and CD8 fractions, and dextramer-positive and dextramer-negative fractions.

The sequence joins TRBV5-4 to TRBJ2-5; the D gene remains uncertain. The clonotype comes from a man in his late teens or twenties who received the YFV17D yellow fever vaccine. This sample comprised PBMCs, obtained on the day of the first yellow fever vaccination. CDR3 region: CASRVGPFQETQYF. The DNA sequence is given as TGTGCCAGCAGAGTAGGGCCATTCCAAGAGACCCAGTACTTC. When the CDR3 is completed using the reference TRBV5-4 and TRBJ2-5 genes on either side, the full variable domain is ETGVTQSPTHLIKTRGQQVTLRCSSQSGHNTVSWYQQALGQGPQFIFQYYREEENGRGNFPPRFSGLQFPNYSSELNVNALELDDSALYLCASRVGPFQETQYFGPGTRLLVL.